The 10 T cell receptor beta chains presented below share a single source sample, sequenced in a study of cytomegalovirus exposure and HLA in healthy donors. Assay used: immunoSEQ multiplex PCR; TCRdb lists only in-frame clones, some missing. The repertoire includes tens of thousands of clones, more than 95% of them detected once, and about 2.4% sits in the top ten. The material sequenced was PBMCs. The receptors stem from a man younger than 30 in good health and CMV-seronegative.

The CDR3 nucleotides are TGCAGCGCCGGACTAGCGATGAACAATGAGCAGTTCTTC. This encodes CSAGLAMNNEQFF. The V call is TRBV29-1, the J call TRBJ2-1; 9 bases agree with TRBD2. Germline V gene lookup returns CDR1 SQVTM and CDR2 ANQGSEA. The CDR3 spans 13 residues. V gave up 7 bases and J gave up 5 bases; unmatched junction bases: 6.

The CDR3: CASSPAGEWYNEQFF. Here the CDR3 DNA reads TGTGCCAGCAGTCCTGCGGGGGAGTGGTACAATGAGCAGTTCTTC. The gene calls are TRBV11-2 and TRBJ2-1; 7 bases match TRBD2. The CDR3 is 15 amino acids. In germline, CDR1 is SGHAT, CDR2 FQNNGV. Trimming at V came to 6 bases and at J to 4 bases, leaving 9 bases not matched to a gene.

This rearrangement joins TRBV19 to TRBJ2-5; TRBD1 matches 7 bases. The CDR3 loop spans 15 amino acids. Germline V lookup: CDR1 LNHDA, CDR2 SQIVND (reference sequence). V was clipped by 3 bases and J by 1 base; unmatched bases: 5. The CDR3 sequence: CASSIKQGPQETQYF. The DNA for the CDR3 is TGTGCCAGTAGTATCAAACAGGGGCCCCAAGAGACCCAGTACTTC.

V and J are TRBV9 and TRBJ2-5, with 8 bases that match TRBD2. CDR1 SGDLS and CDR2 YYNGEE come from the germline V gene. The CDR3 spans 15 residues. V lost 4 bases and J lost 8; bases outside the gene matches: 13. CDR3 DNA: TGTGCCAGCAGCACCCAGACGGGAGGGCCGGAAACCCAGTACTTC. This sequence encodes CASSTQTGGPETQYF.

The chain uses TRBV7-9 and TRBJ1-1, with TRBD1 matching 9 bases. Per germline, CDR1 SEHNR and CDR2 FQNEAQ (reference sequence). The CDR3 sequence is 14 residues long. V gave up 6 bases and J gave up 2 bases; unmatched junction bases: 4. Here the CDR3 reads CASSTTGGNTEAFF. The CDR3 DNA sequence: TGTGCCAGCAGTACGACAGGGGGAAACACTGAAGCTTTCTTT.

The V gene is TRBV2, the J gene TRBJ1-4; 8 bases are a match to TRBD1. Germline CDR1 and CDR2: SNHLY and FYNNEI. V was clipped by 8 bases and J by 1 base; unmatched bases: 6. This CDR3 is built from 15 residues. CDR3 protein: CASLPTGVTNEKLFF. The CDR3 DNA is TGTGCCAGCCTACCGACAGGGGTAACTAATGAAAAACTGTTTTTT.

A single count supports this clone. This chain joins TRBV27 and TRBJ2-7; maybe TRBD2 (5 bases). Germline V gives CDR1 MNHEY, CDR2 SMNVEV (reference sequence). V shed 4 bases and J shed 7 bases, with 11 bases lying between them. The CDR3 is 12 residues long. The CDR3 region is CASSSGLREQYF. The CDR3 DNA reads TGTGCCAGCAGTTCGGGGTTGCGGGAGCAGTACTTC.

The CDR3 protein is CASSSGQAGGQPQHF. The CDR3 DNA reads as TGTGCCAGCAGCTCAGGACAGGCGGGAGGGCAGCCCCAGCATTTT. The rearrangement joins TRBV2 to TRBJ1-5; 7 bases align to TRBD1. From germline, CDR1 is SNHLY and CDR2 FYNNEI. The CDR3 runs 15 residues. J was trimmed by 7 bases and V by 6 bases; bases with no gene match: 12. The variable domain in full, with the rest retrieved from reference TRBV2 and TRBJ1-5, is EPEVTQTPSHQVTQMGQEVILRCVPISNHLYFYWYRQILGQKVEFLVSFYNNEISEKSEIFDDQFSVERPDGSNFTLKIRSTKLEDSAMYFCASSSGQAGGQPQHFGDGTRLSIL.

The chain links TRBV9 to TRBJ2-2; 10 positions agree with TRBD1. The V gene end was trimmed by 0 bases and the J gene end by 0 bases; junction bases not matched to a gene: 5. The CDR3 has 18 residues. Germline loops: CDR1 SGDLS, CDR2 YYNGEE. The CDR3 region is CASSVVNGQGANTGELFF. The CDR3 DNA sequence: TGTGCCAGCAGCGTAGTCAACGGACAGGGGGCGAACACCGGGGAGCTGTTTTTT. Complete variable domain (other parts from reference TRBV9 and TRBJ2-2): DSGVTQTPKHLITATGQRVTLRCSPRSGDLSVYWYQQSLDQGLQFLIQYYNGEERAKGNILERFSAQQFPDLHSELNLSSLELGDSALYFCASSVVNGQGANTGELFFGEGSRLTVL.

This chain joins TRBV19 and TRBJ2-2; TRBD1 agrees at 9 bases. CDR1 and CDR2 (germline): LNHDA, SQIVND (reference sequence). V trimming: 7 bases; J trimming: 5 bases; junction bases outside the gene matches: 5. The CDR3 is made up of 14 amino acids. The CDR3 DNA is TGTGCCAGTACATCACAGGGGGCGACCGGGGAGCTGTTTTTT. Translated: CASTSQGATGELFF. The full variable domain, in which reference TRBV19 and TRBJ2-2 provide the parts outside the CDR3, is DGGITQSPKYLFRKEGQNVTLSCEQNLNHDAMYWYRQDPGQGLRLIYYSQIVNDFQKGDIAEGYSVSREKKESFPLTVTSAQKNPTAFYLCASTSQGATGELFFGEGSRLTVL.